The 15 T cell receptor beta chains listed next were all sequenced from one sample in a study of blood T cells in healthy people across ages. Combining a sample-barcoded 5' primer with a J-beta primer mix, a second PCR ran for about 6 to 11 cycles. TCRdb recomputed calls from the 5' RACE reads with MiXCR, one row per CDR3 protein. The sample yields about 760,000 distinct CDR3 sequences, 20% to 30% seen once. These data also featured in a second study, about T cells of mothers and their children.

Sequences were obtained from blood. All receptors derive from a boy aged 5-17 years in good health.

V is TRBV29-1 and J is TRBJ1-1, with a weak D call TRBD1 (6 bases). The CDR3 sequence is 15 residues long. Trimming removed 1 base at V and 1 base at J, with 13 bases between. The germline V gene encodes CDR1 SQVTM and CDR2 ANQGSEA. CDR3 DNA sequence: TGCAGCGTTGAAGTTCTCGGGGGGCAGAACACTGAAGCTTTCTTT. Amino acid sequence: CSVEVLGGQNTEAFF. Full variable domain (missing parts from reference TRBV29-1 and TRBJ1-1): SAVISQKPSRDICQRGTSLTIQCQVDSQVTMMFWYRQQPGQSLTLIATANQGSEATYESGFVIDKFPISRPNLTFSTLTVSNMSPEDSSIYLCSVEVLGGQNTEAFFGQGTRLTVV.

The rearrangement uses TRBV11-3 and TRBJ2-1; TRBD1 is a possible D gene (9 bases). Trimming took off 5 bases at V and 3 bases at J, with 17 bases between the two ends. This CDR3 spans 16 amino acids. Germline CDR1 and CDR2: SGHNT and YENEEA. The CDR3 bases are TGTGCCAGCAGCGTAGCGGGGACAGGGCACTACAATGAGCAGTTCTTC. Residues: CASSVAGTGHYNEQFF.

This sequence joins TRBV5-1 and TRBJ2-3; 10 nucleotides match TRBD1. Trimming took 6 bases from V and 4 from J; bases not matched to a gene: 8. This CDR3 spans 15 amino acids. Germline V gene sequence: CDR1 SGHRS, CDR2 YFSETQ. CDR3 sequence: CASKTDRGRADTQYF. DNA of the CDR3: TGCGCCAGCAAGACAGACAGGGGGCGGGCAGATACGCAGTATTTT.

The CDR3 DNA follows: TGCAGTGCTAGAGATAGGGGAAATGAAAAACTGTTTTTT. This sequence encodes CSARDRGNEKLFF. The chain has TRBV20-1 and TRBJ1-4; tentatively, D is TRBD1 (5 bases). Trimming removed 0 bases at V and 5 bases at J, with 7 bases between. The CDR3 has 13 residues. Germline CDR1 is DFQATT and CDR2 is SNEGSKA (reference sequence).

This chain uses TRBV12-3 or TRBV12-4 with TRBJ2-5, with TRBD2 matching over 13 bases. J was trimmed by 5 bases and V by 7 bases; bases with no gene match: 10. The CDR3 sequence is 16 residues long. The CDR3 sequence is CASTLRTSGGKETQYF. CDR3 nucleotides: TGTGCCAGCACCCTCCGGACTAGCGGGGGAAAGGAGACCCAGTACTTC.

CDR3 sequence: CASSYPGHTNQPQHF. In nucleotides, the CDR3 is TGTGCCAGCAGTTACCCGGGACATACCAATCAGCCCCAGCATTTT. The gene calls are TRBV12-3 or TRBV12-4 and TRBJ1-5; D is possibly TRBD1 (6 bases). The CDR3 spans 15 residues. V was trimmed by 4 bases and J by 3 bases, leaving 13 bases between them.

V gene TRBV9 combines with J gene TRBJ2-1; TRBD1 matches 8 bases. The DNA end is a closer match to TRBJ2-7, so the J assignment may be wrong. The CDR3 length is 16 residues. In germline, CDR1 is SGDLS, CDR2 YYNGEE. In nucleotides, the CDR3 is TGTGCCAGCAGCGTAGAGGGAGCAGGGGGCATCTACGAGCAGTACTTC. It specifies CASSVEGAGGIYEQYF.

This chain joins TRBV7-2 and TRBJ2-7; D is ambiguous. The germline CDR1 and CDR2 sequences are SGHTA and FQGNSA. The CDR3 has 12 amino acids. V lost 0 bases and J 6 bases, leaving 6 bases between the germline ends. CDR3 residues: CASSLAVTEQYF. CDR3 DNA: TGTGCCAGCAGCTTAGCGGTAACCGAGCAGTACTTC.

The chain has TRBV25-1 and TRBJ1-2, with a possible D match to TRBD1 (6 bases). The V and J ends lost 7 bases and 7 bases respectively, with 13 bases between them. This CDR3 region has 12 residues. Per the germline V gene, CDR1 is MGHDK and CDR2 is SYGVNS. CDR3 in DNA: TGTGCCAGCATGGGACACGAGAGTGGCTACACCTTC. It translates to CASMGHESGYTF.

J is TRBJ2-7 and V is TRBV5-6; unclear D gene. Germline V gene sequence: CDR1 SGHDT, CDR2 YYEEEE. The CDR3 extends over 17 amino acids. V dropped 4 bases and J dropped 5 bases, with 25 bases sitting between them. The CDR3: CASSLQRVGRIPHEQYF. The CDR3 nucleotides read TGTGCCAGCAGCCTGCAACGGGTCGGAAGGATTCCCCACGAGCAGTACTTC.

This clonotype was seen more than once but under ten times. A junction end diverges from the germline sequence, so it may reflect a read error. In nucleotides, the CDR3 is TGCAGCGTTCCCTCCTCCAATGAGCAGTTCTTC. Translating it yields CSVPSSNEQFF. The V call is TRBV29-1, the J call TRBJ2-1, with D unclear. Germline CDR1 is SQVTM and CDR2 is ANQGSEA. The CDR3 has 11 residues.

This sequence joins TRBV6-1 and TRBJ2-5; no reliable D call. The DNA matches TRBJ2-7 better at its end, which makes the J call doubtful. This CDR3 spans 15 amino acids. Germline V CDR1 and CDR2: MNHNS, SASEGT. The CDR3 nucleotides read TGTGCCAGCGCAACCCCTCATTCAGGATTCCACGAGCAGTACTTC. It yields the protein CASATPHSGFHEQYF.

The genes are TRBV6-2 or TRBV6-3 and TRBJ1-2; no definite D call. Looked up from germline, CDR1 is MNHEY and CDR2 is SVGEGT. This CDR3 contains 14 residues. Trimming cost V 10 bases and J 0 bases, with 15 bases left between them. CDR3 DNA: TGTGCCACCGAGCGGGCTGCAGCTAACTATGGCTACACCTTC. Translated: CATERAAANYGYTF.

This clonotype was recorded many times. The gene calls are TRBV5-1 and TRBJ2-3; TRBD1 or TRBD2 may be the D gene (6 bases each). CDR3 length: 17 amino acids. Per germline, CDR1 SGHRS and CDR2 YFSETQ. The ends were cut back, 0 bases at V and 3 bases at J, with 17 bases in the middle. CDR3 sequence reads: CASSLAPGAERTDTQYF. In DNA, the CDR3 is TGCGCCAGCAGCTTGGCCCCGGGGGCGGAACGGACAGATACGCAGTATTTT. The whole variable domain, filled in from reference TRBV5-1 and TRBJ2-3, reads KAGVTQTPRYLIKTRGQQVTLSCSPISGHRSVSWYQQTPGQGLQFLFEYFSETQRNKGNFPGRFSGRQFSNSRSEMNVSTLELGDSALYLCASSLAPGAERTDTQYFGPGTRLTVL.

This clonotype was counted between two and nine times. The rearrangement links TRBV6-4 to TRBJ2-1; TRBD2 matches at 14 bases. V lost 4 bases and J lost 6; bases outside the gene matches: 14. CDR1 MRHNA and CDR2 SNTAGT come from the germline V gene. This CDR3 region has 19 residues. The CDR3 bases are TGTGCCAGCAGTGGGGGACTAGCGGGAGCCATCATCCCCCTCAATGAGCAGTTCTTC. Translating gives CASSGGLAGAIIPLNEQFF.